Presented here are 22 T cell receptor beta chains from one specimen sequenced in a study of OX40 agonist ivuxolimab in advanced cancers. TCRdb keeps only in-frame clones here, not all; method: immunoSEQ multiplex PCR. The data contain more than 60,000 clones, around 73% of them singletons. Sequences were derived from CD4+ or CD8+ T cells sorted from blood, sampled in a trial of the OX40 agonist ivuxolimab. Source of these receptors: an adult with an advanced solid tumor such as melanoma, head and neck, liver or kidney cancer.

This chain connects TRBV5-4 to TRBJ2-2; 9 nucleotides line up with TRBD1. Germline-derived CDR1 and CDR2 are SGHNT and YYREEE (reference sequence). CDR3 length: 15 amino acids. V lost 4 bases, J lost 7 bases, and 8 bases stayed unmatched. The CDR3 protein is CASSIGDRAFGELFF. The CDR3 DNA follows: TGTGCCAGCAGCATCGGGGACAGGGCCTTCGGGGAGCTGTTTTTT. The whole variable domain, remainder taken from reference TRBV5-4 and TRBJ2-2, is ETGVTQSPTHLIKTRGQQVTLRCSSQSGHNTVSWYQQALGQGPQFIFQYYREEENGRGNFPPRFSGLQFPNYSSELNVNALELDDSALYLCASSIGDRAFGELFFGEGSRLTVL.

This clone is labeled medium-sized. This chain uses TRBV18 with TRBJ2-7; D not certain. The germline V gene encodes CDR1 KGHSH and CDR2 LQKENI. The CDR3 has 14 amino acids. V lost 0 bases to trimming and J lost 4 bases, with 10 bases between them. As DNA, the CDR3 is TGTGCCAGCTCACCACCGGGCAGGCCTTACGAGCAGTACTTC. Translating gives CASSPPGRPYEQYF.

The V call is TRBV4-2, the J call TRBJ1-6; D remains ambiguous. The germline V gene has CDR1 LGHNA and CDR2 YNFKEQ. The CDR3 runs 13 residues. Trimming cost V 0 bases and J 10 bases, with 7 bases left between them. CDR3 protein: CASSQESWSPLHF. DNA for the CDR3: TGTGCCAGCAGCCAAGAGTCGTGGTCACCCCTCCACTTT.

This clone was detected only a few times. This rearrangement joins TRBV28 to TRBJ1-1; D might be TRBD1 (6 bases). Germline loops: CDR1 MDHEN, CDR2 SYDVKM. Trimming took off 7 bases at V and 1 base at J, with 19 bases between the two ends. This CDR3 contains 16 residues. DNA for the CDR3: TGTGCCAGCACCAAACCCCCAGGGGAGGGGAACACTGAAGCTTTCTTT. This codes for CASTKPPGEGNTEAFF.

CDR3 protein: CASSVVGGYYGYTF. Here the CDR3 DNA reads TGTGCCAGCAGTGTGGTTGGGGGCTACTATGGCTACACCTTC. The rearrangement links TRBV6-1 to TRBJ1-2; weak D call: TRBD1 (6 bases). Looked up from germline, CDR1 is MNHNS and CDR2 is SASEGT. Deletions cut 4 bases from V and 3 bases from J, with 12 bases between. The CDR3 spans 14 residues.

The chain is built from TRBV4-1 and TRBJ2-3; TRBD1 agrees at 10 bases. Germline CDR1 is MGHRA and CDR2 is YSYEKL. V was clipped by 1 base and J by 5 bases; unmatched bases: 6. The CDR3 is made up of 16 amino acids. The CDR3 protein is CASSQGPGQGKDTQYF. CDR3 nucleotides: TGCGCCAGCAGCCAAGGGCCGGGACAGGGGAAAGATACGCAGTATTTT.

This clone has ten or more counts. The J gene is TRBJ2-1, the V gene TRBV4-1; D uncertain. The V gene's germline CDR1 is MGHRA and CDR2 YSYEKL. Trimming pared 0 bases from V and 4 bases from J, leaving 7 bases between. The CDR3 is 14 residues long. The CDR3 sequence: CASSQDGSYNEQFF. The CDR3 coding sequence is TGCGCCAGCAGCCAAGATGGCTCTTACAATGAGCAGTTCTTC.

The V call is TRBV11-2, the J call TRBJ2-2; 11 positions match TRBD2. Germline loops: CDR1 SGHAT, CDR2 FQNNGV. The CDR3 is 16 amino acids. V lost 5 bases to trimming and J lost 5 bases; unmatched junction nucleotides: 7. The CDR3 nucleotides are TGTGCCAGCAGCCCGATAGCGGGGGGGGTAACCGGGGAGCTGTTTTTT. It yields the protein CASSPIAGGVTGELFF.

This clone was found once. The genes are TRBV14 and TRBJ2-3; the D is unclear. Germline V CDR1 and CDR2: SGHDN, FVKESK. V lost 4 bases and J 4 bases, leaving 12 bases between the germline ends. The CDR3 sequence is 14 residues long. The CDR3 loop is CASSPFSLADTQYF. CDR3 DNA: TGTGCCAGCAGCCCCTTCTCATTGGCAGATACGCAGTATTTT.

The chain couples TRBV6-1 to TRBJ1-1; D gene unclear. Germline V CDR1 and CDR2: MNHNS, SASEGT. This CDR3 has 13 amino acids. Trimming cost V 8 bases and J 3 bases, with 13 bases left between them. This CDR3 is CASVRLKDTEAFF. CDR3 bases: TGTGCCAGCGTACGGCTTAAGGACACTGAAGCTTTCTTT.

This chain joins TRBV18 and TRBJ2-4, with 7 bases aligning to TRBD1. The CDR3 has 15 amino acids. Germline-derived CDR1 and CDR2 are KGHSH and LQKENI. V lost 1 base and J lost 5; bases outside the gene matches: 5. The CDR3 DNA reads as TGTGCCAGCTCACCACGGGTAGGGGGCGAAAACATTCAGTACTTC. Translation gives CASSPRVGGENIQYF.

This chain joins TRBV6-6 and TRBJ1-5, with TRBD1 identical over 7 bases. Germline V gene sequence: CDR1 MNHNY, CDR2 SVGAGI (reference sequence). This CDR3 spans 15 amino acids. V dropped 2 bases and J dropped 3; count of bases not matched to a gene: 4. This chain's CDR3 is CASSYTGQYNQPQHF. CDR3 nucleotide sequence: TGTGCCAGCAGTTACACGGGACAGTACAATCAGCCCCAGCATTTT.

The chain employs TRBV11-2 and TRBJ1-1; TRBD1 matches at 7 bases. Germline V gives CDR1 SGHAT, CDR2 FQNNGV. V shed 6 bases and J 0 bases; nucleotides not matched to a gene: 7. This CDR3 region has 15 residues. The CDR3 loop reads CASSFTGVLNTEAFF. In nucleotides, the CDR3 is TGTGCCAGCAGTTTTACAGGGGTCCTGAACACTGAAGCTTTCTTT.

V usage is TRBV5-5 and J usage is TRBJ1-1; TRBD1 agrees at 8 bases. J lost 6 bases, V lost 5 bases, and 6 bases had no gene match. The length of the CDR3 is 13 residues. Looked up from germline, CDR1 is SGHKS and CDR2 is YYEKEE (reference sequence). The CDR3 DNA reads TGTGCCAGCAGGTTCGACAGGGGTTCTGAAGCTTTCTTT. It codes for CASRFDRGSEAFF.

V gene TRBV5-1 combines with J gene TRBJ2-3, with 8 bases matching TRBD2. This CDR3 is 20 amino acids long. Germline CDR1 SGHRS, CDR2 YFSETQ. The junction had 17 bases not matched to a gene; V was cut back by 2 bases and J by 0 bases. The CDR3 sequence: CASSFRLFSGRGDSTDTQYF. The CDR3 coding sequence is TGCGCCAGCAGCTTCCGCCTGTTTAGCGGGCGGGGGGATAGCACAGATACGCAGTATTTT.

The chain combines TRBV28 with TRBJ2-5, with D perhaps matching TRBD2 (5 bases). The germline V gene has CDR1 MDHEN and CDR2 SYDVKM. This CDR3 has 17 residues. V was pared by 3 bases and J by 3 bases, with 20 bases between. CDR3 residues: CASSLWETPKFKETQYF. As DNA, the CDR3 is TGTGCCAGCAGTTTGTGGGAGACCCCTAAGTTCAAAGAGACCCAGTACTTC. The variable domain in full, with the rest retrieved from reference TRBV28 and TRBJ2-5, is DVKVTQSSRYLVKRTGEKVFLECVQDMDHENMFWYRQDPGLGLRLIYFSYDVKMKEKGDIPEGYSVSREKKERFSLILESASTNQTSMYLCASSLWETPKFKETQYFGPGTRLLVL.

The chain employs TRBV2 and TRBJ1-5, with 8 bases lining up with TRBD1. This CDR3 has 15 amino acids. V shed 6 bases and J 6 bases; nucleotides not matched to a gene: 10. Germline lookup yields CDR1 SNHLY and CDR2 FYNNEI. The CDR3 spells CASSYTGGSGQPQHF. The CDR3 DNA reads as TGTGCCAGCAGCTACACAGGGGGTTCGGGTCAGCCCCAGCATTTT.

This sequence joins TRBV5-5 and TRBJ2-3; TRBD1 is a possible D gene (6 bases). There are 16 residues in the CDR3. Germline CDR1 reads SGHKS; CDR2 reads YYEKEE (reference sequence). V was cut by 4 bases and J by 1 base, with 16 bases left in between. This CDR3 is CASSTRQELGTDTQYF. For the CDR3, the DNA is TGTGCCAGCAGCACCCGACAGGAGTTGGGCACAGATACGCAGTATTTT. The whole variable domain, remainder taken from reference TRBV5-5 and TRBJ2-3, is DAGVTQSPTHLIKTRGQQVTLRCSPISGHKSVSWYQQVLGQGPQFIFQYYEKEERGRGNFPDRFSARQFPNYSSELNVNALLLGDSALYLCASSTRQELGTDTQYFGPGTRLTVL.

The table lists this clone with a few counts. The chain has TRBV6-1 and TRBJ2-7, with 11 nucleotides matching TRBD2. CDR3 length: 13 amino acids. The germline V gene has CDR1 MNHNS and CDR2 SASEGT. CDR3 protein: CATLAGDRYEQYF. The CDR3 DNA sequence: TGTGCTACACTAGCGGGGGATCGTTACGAGCAGTACTTC.

In its sample, this clone was seen once. The chain uses TRBV19 and TRBJ2-1, with D perhaps being TRBD1 or TRBD2 (5 bases each). Germline CDR1 is LNHDA and CDR2 is SQIVND (reference sequence). Trimming cost V 7 bases and J 0 bases, with 16 bases left between them. This CDR3 is built from 16 residues. CDR3 DNA sequence: TGTGCCAGTAACTCTTACTGGGGGAGCTCCTACAATGAGCAGTTCTTC. It codes for CASNSYWGSSYNEQFF.

This clone is a singleton in its sample. V gene TRBV29-1 combines with J gene TRBJ2-7; no firm D call. CDR3 size: 14 residues. Germline V gene lookup returns CDR1 SQVTM and CDR2 ANQGSEA. Trimming stripped 4 bases from V and 6 bases from J, with 19 bases between. The CDR3 DNA follows: TGCAGCGTTGGCAGATCTACTTCAGCTGGCGAGCAGTACTTC. It encodes CSVGRSTSAGEQYF.

V is TRBV6-1 and J is TRBJ2-3; TRBD1 aligns across 8 bases. Germline CDR1 and CDR2: MNHNS and SASEGT. The CDR3 has 15 residues. V was pared by 7 bases and J by 2 bases, with 8 bases of the junction left unmatched. The CDR3 region is CASIEPDRATDTQYF. CDR3 DNA: TGTGCCAGCATTGAGCCGGACAGGGCCACAGATACGCAGTATTTT.